The 2 T cell receptor beta chains listed next were all sequenced from one sample in a study of cytomegalovirus exposure and HLA in healthy donors. Primers for the PCR totalled 60 Vbeta and 13 Jbeta. Using immunoSEQ multiplex PCR, the repertoire was profiled, and TCRdb retains in-frame clones only, with some absent. Among about 59,000 clones listed, 80% were seen once. Sequencing input: PBMCs. These receptor sequences come from a woman aged 40 to 50 in good health and CMV-seronegative.

In DNA, the CDR3 is TGTGCCAGCAGCAAAGGGGGTACTGAAGCTTTCTTT. It specifies CASSKGGTEAFF. The gene calls are TRBV7-2 and TRBJ1-1, with D perhaps matching TRBD1 (6 bases). Between the trimmed V and J ends, which lost 5 bases and 5 bases, there was a span of 9 bases. This CDR3 has 12 residues. The germline V gene encodes CDR1 SGHTA and CDR2 FQGNSA.

The rearrangement joins TRBV28 to TRBJ2-3; 9 bases are a match to TRBD1. The CDR3 totals 16 residues. Trimming cost V 4 bases and J 2 bases; bases outside gene matches: 7. CDR1 is MDHEN and CDR2 is SYDVKM in the germline V gene. Written as DNA, the CDR3 is TGTGCCAGCAGTTCGAACCGGGACAGGGTCACAGATACGCAGTATTTT. Its protein is CASSSNRDRVTDTQYF.